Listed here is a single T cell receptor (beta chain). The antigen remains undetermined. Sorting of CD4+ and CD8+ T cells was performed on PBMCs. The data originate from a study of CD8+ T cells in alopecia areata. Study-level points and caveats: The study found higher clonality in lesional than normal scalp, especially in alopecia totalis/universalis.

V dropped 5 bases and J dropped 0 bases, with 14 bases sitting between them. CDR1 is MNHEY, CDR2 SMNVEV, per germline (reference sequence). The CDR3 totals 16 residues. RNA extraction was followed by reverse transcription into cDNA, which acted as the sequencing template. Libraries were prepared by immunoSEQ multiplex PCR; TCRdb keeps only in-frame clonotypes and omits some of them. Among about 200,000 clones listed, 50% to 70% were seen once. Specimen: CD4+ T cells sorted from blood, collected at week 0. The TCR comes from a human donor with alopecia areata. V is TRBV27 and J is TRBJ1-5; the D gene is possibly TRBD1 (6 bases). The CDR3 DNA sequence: TGTGCCAGCAGTATTCCGGGACACCGTAGCAATCAGCCCCAGCATTTT. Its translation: CASSIPGHRSNQPQHF.